Shown below are 5 T cell receptor beta chains from a single sample sequenced in a study of beta chain features in type 1 diabetes. Study results and limitations: Researchers report that Type 1 diabetes patients had moderately but significantly shorter TCRB CDR3s across all four CD4+ subsets.

Their antigens remain unidentified. Expressed TCRB transcripts were sequenced, since all the RNA that had been isolated was reverse transcribed. Produced via immunoSEQ multiplex PCR; TCRdb's table is partial and in-frame only. Seen here are roughly 130,000 clones, about 17% observed once, and the top ten hold 2.3%. Sequencing used central memory CD4+ T cells from blood. These receptor sequences come from a man aged 30 to 45 with type 1 diabetes.

The rearrangement links TRBV7-9 to TRBJ2-3; possible D gene TRBD2, 5 bases. The V and J ends lost 5 bases and 4 bases respectively, with 10 bases between them. The V gene's germline CDR1 is SEHNR and CDR2 FQNEAQ (reference sequence). The CDR3 has 13 amino acids. CDR3 DNA sequence: TGTGCCAGCAGCCGGGAAAGGGCAGATACGCAGTATTTT. This gives the protein CASSRERADTQYF. Filled out from reference TRBV7-9 and TRBJ2-3, the complete variable domain reads DTGVSQNPRHKITKRGQNVTFRCDPISEHNRLYWYRQTLGQGPEFLTYFQNEAQLEKSRLLSDRFSAERPKGSFSTLEIQRTEQGDSAMYLCASSRERADTQYFGPGTRLTVL.

This clone was counted at least ten times. The J gene is TRBJ2-3, the V gene TRBV7-2; 16 bases agree with TRBD2. V shed 3 bases and J 0 bases; nucleotides not matched to a gene: 6. Per the germline V gene, CDR1 is SGHTA and CDR2 is FQGNSA. CDR3 size: 19 residues. The CDR3 here is CASSLGLAGGPSSTDTQYF. In nucleotides, the CDR3 is TGTGCCAGCAGCTTGGGACTAGCGGGGGGGCCCTCTAGCACAGATACGCAGTATTTT.

This clone was observed a handful of times. The CDR3 sequence is CASSMRDYRDGSYEQYF. The CDR3 nucleotides are TGTGCCAGTAGTATGAGGGACTACAGGGACGGTTCCTACGAGCAGTACTTC. V usage is TRBV19 and J usage is TRBJ2-7; D is perhaps TRBD2 (7 bases). Trimming stripped 3 bases from V and 1 base from J, with 19 bases between. The CDR3 runs 17 residues. Germline V gives CDR1 LNHDA, CDR2 SQIVND (reference sequence).

The genes are TRBV28 and TRBJ1-2; 9 bases line up with TRBD1. Germline V CDR1 and CDR2: MDHEN, SYDVKM. The CDR3 consists of 17 residues. The trim removed 6 bases at V and 4 bases at J, leaving 15 bases unmatched. The CDR3 is CASSPTGTGSFGYGYTF. CDR3 DNA sequence: TGTGCCAGCAGCCCTACTGGGACAGGGTCGTTCGGCTATGGCTACACCTTC.

This clone has at least ten counts. A junction end diverges from the germline sequence, so it may reflect a read error. The chain employs TRBV9 and TRBJ2-7; D gene ambiguous. Germline V CDR1 and CDR2: SGDLS, YYNGEE. This CDR3 is built from 9 residues. CDR3 amino acids: CASSRRWNF. CDR3 nucleotide sequence: TGTGCCAGCAGCCGACGTTGGAACTTC. Filled out from reference TRBV9 and TRBJ2-7, the complete variable domain reads DSGVTQTPKHLITATGQRVTLRCSPRSGDLSVYWYQQSLDQGLQFLIQYYNGEERAKGNILERFSAQQFPDLHSELNLSSLELGDSALYFCASSRRWNFGPGTRLTVT.